One and the same sample provided the 5 T cell receptor beta chains below, sequenced in a study of blood T cell repertoires in COVID-19. The repertoire was sequenced with immunoSEQ multiplex PCR; TCRdb's copy has only in-frame clones and lacks some. The sample has some 190,000 clones, roughly 86% seen once. Sequences were obtained from peripheral blood. Source of these receptors: a man younger than 35 with active or convalescent COVID-19.

This clone was recorded a few times. The V call is TRBV7-3, the J call TRBJ2-2, with 8 bases that match TRBD2. This CDR3 is built from 14 residues. The germline V gene has CDR1 SGHTA and CDR2 FQGTGA. V gave up 5 bases and J gave up 6 bases; unmatched junction bases: 5. CDR3 sequence: CASSASGRSGELFF. CDR3 coding DNA: TGTGCCAGCAGCGCTAGCGGGCGCTCCGGGGAGCTGTTTTTT. Looking up the rest from reference TRBV7-3 and TRBJ2-2 gives the full variable domain: GAGVSQTPSNKVTEKGKYVELRCDPISGHTALYWYRQSLGQGPEFLIYFQGTGAADDSGLPNDRFFAVRPEGSVSTLKIQRTERGDSAVYLCASSASGRSGELFFGEGSRLTVL.

The table lists this clone with a count of one. The rearrangement joins TRBV5-4 to TRBJ1-2; D is uncertain. V lost 7 bases and J 0 bases, leaving 16 bases between the germline ends. This CDR3 is 15 amino acids long. In germline, CDR1 is SGHNT, CDR2 YYREEE (reference sequence). CDR3 DNA: TGTGCCAGCGCTAGTAGGAGTGGCACTAACTATGGCTACACCTTC. It codes for CASASRSGTNYGYTF.

This sequence joins TRBV6-5 and TRBJ2-3, with D maybe TRBD2 (6 bases). This CDR3 has 12 residues. V was cut by 5 bases and J by 6 bases, with 9 bases left in between. The germline gives CDR1 MNHEY, CDR2 SVGAGI. The CDR3 protein is CASSQRGDTQYF. The CDR3 DNA reads TGTGCCAGCAGTCAACGGGGGGATACGCAGTATTTT.

The V call is TRBV5-1, the J call TRBJ1-1; no definite D call. Germline CDR1 SGHRS, CDR2 YFSETQ. Trimming stripped 3 bases from V and 4 bases from J, with 10 bases between. The CDR3 covers 13 residues. DNA of the CDR3: TGCGCCAGCAGCTCCCCCCCGGGCACTGAAGCTTTCTTT. Its translation: CASSSPPGTEAFF.

This clone was seen just once. The chain joins TRBV5-6 to TRBJ1-5; the match to TRBD1 covers 8 bases. Looked up from germline, CDR1 is SGHDT and CDR2 is YYEEEE. Trimming cost V 4 bases and J 7 bases; bases outside gene matches: 7. CDR3 size: 14 residues. DNA of the CDR3: TGTGCCAGCAGCCTAAACAGGGGGAGACAGCCCCAGCATTTT. As protein: CASSLNRGRQPQHF.